These 19 T cell receptor beta chains were all obtained from the same sample, sequenced in a study of blood T cell repertoires in COVID-19. Clones were read by immunoSEQ multiplex PCR, and TCRdb kept only the in-frame ones, dropping some. The sample lists about 190,000 clones, around 90% occurring once. The specimen sequenced was peripheral blood. The receptors come from a man aged 35-49 years with acute or convalescent COVID-19.

This clone has just a few counts. V gene TRBV15 combines with J gene TRBJ1-2; D perhaps matches TRBD1 (5 bases). The CDR3 loop spans 14 amino acids. V gave up 1 base and J gave up 5 bases, with 11 bases separating them. From germline, CDR1 is LNHNV and CDR2 YYDKDF (reference sequence). As DNA, the CDR3 is TGTGCCACCAGCAGAGGGGGGGGAAAATATGGCTACACCTTC. Its protein is CATSRGGGKYGYTF.

The chain recombines TRBV5-1 with TRBJ2-3, with TRBD1 matching over 9 bases. Germline V lookup: CDR1 SGHRS, CDR2 YFSETQ. V lost 0 bases to trimming and J lost 4 bases; unmatched junction nucleotides: 6. The CDR3 has 16 residues. CDR3 DNA: TGCGCCAGCAGCTTGGAGACAGGGGGTGTTGCAGATACGCAGTATTTT. It codes for CASSLETGGVADTQYF.

This chain links TRBV28 with TRBJ2-2; TRBD2 agrees at 14 bases. The length of the CDR3 is 17 residues. J was trimmed by 4 bases and V by 3 bases; bases with no gene match: 4. Germline V gene lookup returns CDR1 MDHEN and CDR2 SYDVKM. This CDR3 is CASSFPGLAGGTGELFF. The CDR3 bases are TGTGCCAGCAGTTTCCCCGGACTAGCGGGGGGCACCGGGGAGCTGTTTTTT.

This clone appeared a few times. The V call is TRBV11-2, the J call TRBJ1-2; TRBD1 matches 9 bases. The CDR3 is made up of 14 amino acids. The germline CDR1 and CDR2 sequences are SGHAT and FQNNGV. Trimming cost V 4 bases and J 5 bases; bases outside gene matches: 5. CDR3 nucleotides: TGTGCCAGCAGCTCCCCGACAGGGGGATATGGCTACACCTTC. It yields the protein CASSSPTGGYGYTF.

The chain is built from TRBV6-1 and TRBJ1-3; weak D call: TRBD1 (6 bases). CDR1 is MNHNS, CDR2 SASEGT, per germline. The CDR3 consists of 16 residues. Between the trimmed V and J ends, which lost 0 bases and 4 bases, there was a span of 13 bases. The chain's CDR3 is CASSEAGGPRGNTIYF. CDR3 nucleotides: TGTGCCAGCAGTGAAGCCGGGGGGCCGAGGGGAAACACCATATATTTT.

CDR3 DNA sequence: TGCGCCAGCAGCCCCCGGACTAGCGGGGCCTACGAGCAGTACTTC. This codes for CASSPRTSGAYEQYF. The chain has TRBV5-1 and TRBJ2-7, with TRBD2 identical over 12 bases. From germline, CDR1 is SGHRS and CDR2 YFSETQ. There are 15 residues in the CDR3. V was clipped by 4 bases and J by 2 bases; unmatched bases: 4.

This clone was picked up one time. This chain uses TRBV7-9 with TRBJ1-3, with 7 bases matching TRBD1. V lost 5 bases, J lost 3 bases, and 4 bases stayed unmatched. This CDR3 region has 14 residues. The germline CDR1 and CDR2 sequences are SEHNR and FQNEAQ (reference sequence). CDR3 loop: CASSADRDGNTIYF. The CDR3 DNA is TGTGCCAGCAGCGCCGACAGGGATGGAAACACCATATATTTT.

The chain employs TRBV5-5 and TRBJ1-1; no firm D call. V lost 2 bases to trimming and J lost 6 bases, with 11 bases between them. Germline CDR1 SGHKS, CDR2 YYEKEE (reference sequence). The CDR3 length is 13 residues. CDR3 loop: CASSFSVASEAFF. The CDR3, as DNA: TGTGCCAGCAGCTTTAGCGTGGCGTCTGAAGCTTTCTTT.

The chain is built from TRBV18 and TRBJ1-2, with D maybe TRBD1 (6 bases). CDR3 length: 15 amino acids. V gave up 2 bases and J gave up 5 bases, with 15 bases separating them. The V gene's germline CDR1 is KGHSH and CDR2 LQKENI. The DNA for the CDR3 is TGTGCCAGCTCACCAAACGCAGGACAGCCTTATGGCTACACCTTC. Translation gives CASSPNAGQPYGYTF.

V and J are TRBV12-5 and TRBJ2-2, with D perhaps matching TRBD2 (5 bases). The CDR3 extends over 19 amino acids. Germline CDR1 and CDR2: LGHNT and FRNRAP. Trimming removed 1 base from V and 1 base from J, with 19 bases in between. The DNA for the CDR3 is TGTGCTAGTGGTTTGGAAACCCCTAGTGGACTCAAGAACACCGGGGAGCTGTTTTTT. It is translated as CASGLETPSGLKNTGELFF.

CDR3 sequence reads: CASSQDFRGSSYEQYF. The CDR3 nucleotides are TGTGCCAGCAGCCAAGATTTTAGGGGAAGCTCCTACGAGCAGTACTTC. The V call is TRBV4-2, the J call TRBJ2-7, with a tentative D call TRBD1 (5 bases). Germline loops: CDR1 LGHNA, CDR2 YNFKEQ. This CDR3 has 16 amino acids. Between the trimmed V and J ends, which lost 0 bases and 0 bases, there was a span of 12 bases.

The chain couples TRBV5-5 to TRBJ1-1; tentative D call: TRBD1 (6 bases). CDR1 and CDR2 from the germline V gene are SGHKS and YYEKEE (reference sequence). CDR3 size: 16 residues. The V end was cut by 0 bases, the J end by 2 bases, with 14 bases between. In DNA, the CDR3 is TGTGCCAGCAGCTTGGGCGGGGGCCGGATAAACACTGAAGCTTTCTTT. This sequence encodes CASSLGGGRINTEAFF.

V is TRBV4-1 and J is TRBJ1-5, with 7 bases that match TRBD1. V was clipped by 3 bases and J by 4 bases; unmatched bases: 0. From germline, CDR1 is MGHRA and CDR2 YSYEKL. The CDR3 sequence is 13 residues long. CDR3 coding DNA: TGCGCCAGCAGCCACAGGGGGAATCAGCCCCAGCATTTT. Protein sequence: CASSHRGNQPQHF.

The J gene is TRBJ2-5, the V gene TRBV5-1, with 11 bases aligning to TRBD2. This CDR3 region has 14 residues. Germline CDR1 and CDR2: SGHRS and YFSETQ. Trimming removed 5 bases from V and 3 bases from J; junction bases left unmatched: 3. CDR3 in amino acids: CASSLLAGEETQYF. Here the CDR3 DNA reads TGCGCCAGCAGTCTACTAGCGGGGGAAGAGACCCAGTACTTC. Complete variable domain (other parts from reference TRBV5-1 and TRBJ2-5): KAGVTQTPRYLIKTRGQQVTLSCSPISGHRSVSWYQQTPGQGLQFLFEYFSETQRNKGNFPGRFSGRQFSNSRSEMNVSTLELGDSALYLCASSLLAGEETQYFGPGTRLLVL.

The CDR3 DNA follows: TGTGCCAGCAGCCCGCGGGGGACATTACAAGAGACCCAGTACTTC. Translated: CASSPRGTLQETQYF. The chain carries TRBV5-5 and TRBJ2-5, with D tentatively TRBD2 (7 bases). The CDR3 totals 15 residues. V lost 4 bases, J lost 2 bases, and 15 bases lay in between. Germline V lookup: CDR1 SGHKS, CDR2 YYEKEE (reference sequence).

This rearrangement joins TRBV28 to TRBJ1-5; 7 nucleotides align to TRBD1. The CDR3 is made up of 16 amino acids. J was trimmed by 1 base and V by 1 base; bases with no gene match: 4. Per the germline V gene, CDR1 is MDHEN and CDR2 is SYDVKM. CDR3 sequence reads: CASSLFPGGSNQPQHF. CDR3 bases: TGTGCCAGCAGTTTATTTCCAGGGGGGAGCAATCAGCCCCAGCATTTT.

This chain uses TRBV7-2 with TRBJ2-1; 10 nucleotides line up with TRBD1. CDR1 is SGHTA, CDR2 FQGNSA, per germline. The ends lost 1 base at V and 7 bases at J; junction bases unmatched: 7. The CDR3 totals 16 residues. Written as DNA, the CDR3 is TGTGCCAGCAGCTTAGGTGGGACAGGGGTAGGGAATGAGCAGTTCTTC. This codes for CASSLGGTGVGNEQFF.

In this sample, this clone turned up once. This rearrangement joins TRBV9 to TRBJ1-1; a possible D gene is TRBD1 (6 bases). The ends were cut back, 4 bases at V and 6 bases at J, with 19 bases in the middle. Germline CDR1 is SGDLS and CDR2 is YYNGEE. The CDR3 length is 15 residues. In DNA, the CDR3 is TGTGCCAGCAGCCCGCAACAGGGCCTCGGAGCTGAAGCTTTCTTT. Encoded protein: CASSPQQGLGAEAFF.

The V and J genes are TRBV6-2 or TRBV6-3 and TRBJ1-5, with unresolved D. V shed 2 bases and J shed 4 bases, with 9 bases lying between them. Per the germline V gene, CDR1 is MNHEY and CDR2 is SVGEGT. This CDR3 is built from 14 residues. The CDR3, as DNA: TGTGCCAGCAGTTACGGCCAGGAAAATCAGCCCCAGCATTTT. Protein: CASSYGQENQPQHF.